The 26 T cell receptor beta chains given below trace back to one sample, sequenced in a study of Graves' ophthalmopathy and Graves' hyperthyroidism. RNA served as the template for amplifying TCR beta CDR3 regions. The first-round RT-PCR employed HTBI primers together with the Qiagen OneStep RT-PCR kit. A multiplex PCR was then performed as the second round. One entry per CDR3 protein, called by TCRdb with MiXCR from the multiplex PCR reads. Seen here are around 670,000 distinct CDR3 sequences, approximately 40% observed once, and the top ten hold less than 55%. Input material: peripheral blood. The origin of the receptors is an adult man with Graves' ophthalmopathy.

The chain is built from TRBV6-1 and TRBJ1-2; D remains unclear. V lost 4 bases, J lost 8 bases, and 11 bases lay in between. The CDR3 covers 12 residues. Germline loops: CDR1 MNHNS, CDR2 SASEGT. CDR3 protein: CASSGYGVGYTF. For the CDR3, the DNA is TGTGCCAGCAGTGGGTACGGGGTGGGCTACACCTTC.

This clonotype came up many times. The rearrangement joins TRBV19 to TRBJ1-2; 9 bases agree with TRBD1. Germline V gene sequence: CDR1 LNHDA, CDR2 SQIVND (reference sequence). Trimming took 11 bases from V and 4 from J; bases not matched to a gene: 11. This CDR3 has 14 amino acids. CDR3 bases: TGTGCCGCGGCGGTGGGACAGGGTTTCTATGGCTACACCTTC. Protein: CAAAVGQGFYGYTF.

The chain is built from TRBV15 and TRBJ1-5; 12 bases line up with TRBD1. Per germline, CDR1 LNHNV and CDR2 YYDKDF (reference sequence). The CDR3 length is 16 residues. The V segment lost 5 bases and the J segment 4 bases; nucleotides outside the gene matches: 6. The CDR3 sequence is CATSPWDRGQNQPQHF. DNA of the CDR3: TGTGCCACCAGCCCCTGGGACAGGGGGCAAAATCAGCCCCAGCATTTT. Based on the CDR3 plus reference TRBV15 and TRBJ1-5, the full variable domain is DAMVIQNPRYQVTQFGKPVTLSCSQTLNHNVMYWYQQKSSQAPKLLFHYYDKDFNNEADTPDNFQSRRPNTSFCFLDIRSPGLGDTAMYLCATSPWDRGQNQPQHFGDGTRLSIL.

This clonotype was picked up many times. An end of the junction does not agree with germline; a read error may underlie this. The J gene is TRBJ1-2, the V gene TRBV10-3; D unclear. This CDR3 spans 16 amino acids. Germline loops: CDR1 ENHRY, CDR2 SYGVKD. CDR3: CASSSFPTAPNYGYTF. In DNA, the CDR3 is TGTGCCAGCAGTTCCTTCCCTACCGCGCCTAACTATGGCTACACCTTC.

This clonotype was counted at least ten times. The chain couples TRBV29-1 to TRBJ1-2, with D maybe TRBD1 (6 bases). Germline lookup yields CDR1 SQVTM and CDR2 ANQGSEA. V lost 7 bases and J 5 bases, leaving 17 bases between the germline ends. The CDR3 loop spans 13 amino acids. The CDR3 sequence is CSASGHRFYGYTF. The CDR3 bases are TGCAGCGCGTCGGGACACCGATTTTATGGCTACACCTTC. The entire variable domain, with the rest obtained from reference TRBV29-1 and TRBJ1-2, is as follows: SAVISQKPSRDICQRGTSLTIQCQVDSQVTMMFWYRQQPGQSLTLIATANQGSEATYESGFVIDKFPISRPNLTFSTLTVSNMSPEDSSIYLCSASGHRFYGYTFGSGTRLTVV.

The CDR3 region is CASSDDRASETQYF. CDR3 coding DNA: TGTGCCAGCAGTGACGACAGGGCTTCTGAGACCCAGTACTTC. The gene calls are TRBV2 and TRBJ2-5; 7 nucleotides line up with TRBD1. The trim removed 3 bases at V and 5 bases at J, leaving 6 bases unmatched. The CDR3 covers 14 residues. The V gene's germline CDR1 is SNHLY and CDR2 FYNNEI. The full variable domain, with the rest looked up from reference TRBV2 and TRBJ2-5, is EPEVTQTPSHQVTQMGQEVILRCVPISNHLYFYWYRQILGQKVEFLVSFYNNEISEKSEIFDDQFSVERPDGSNFTLKIRSTKLEDSAMYFCASSDDRASETQYFGPGTRLLVL.

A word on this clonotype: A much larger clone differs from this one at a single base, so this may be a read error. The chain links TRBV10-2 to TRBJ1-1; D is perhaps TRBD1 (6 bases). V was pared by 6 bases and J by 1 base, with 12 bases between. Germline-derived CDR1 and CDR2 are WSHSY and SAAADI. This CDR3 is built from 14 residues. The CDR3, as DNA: TGCGCCAGCAGGGAATACAGGGAGAACACTGAAGCTTTCTTT. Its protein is CASREYRENTEAFF.

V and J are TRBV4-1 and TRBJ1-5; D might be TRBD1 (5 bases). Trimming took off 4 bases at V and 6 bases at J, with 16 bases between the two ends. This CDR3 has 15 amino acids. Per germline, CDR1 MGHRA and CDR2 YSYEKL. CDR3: CASSPGQWNGQPQHF. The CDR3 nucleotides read TGCGCCAGCAGCCCCGGACAATGGAATGGTCAGCCCCAGCATTTT.

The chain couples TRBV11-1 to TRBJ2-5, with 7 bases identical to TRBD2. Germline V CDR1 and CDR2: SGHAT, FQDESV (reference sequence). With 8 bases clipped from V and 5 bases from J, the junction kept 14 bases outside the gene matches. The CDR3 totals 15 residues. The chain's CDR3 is CASQDQERGLETQYF. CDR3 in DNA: TGTGCCAGCCAAGATCAGGAGCGGGGTTTGGAGACCCAGTACTTC.

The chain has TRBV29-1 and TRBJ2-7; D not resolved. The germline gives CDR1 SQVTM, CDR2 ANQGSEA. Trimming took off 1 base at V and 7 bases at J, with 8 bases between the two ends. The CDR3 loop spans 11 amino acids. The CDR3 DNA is TGCAGCGTTGAAGGGAGCAATGAGCAGTACTTC. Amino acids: CSVEGSNEQYF.

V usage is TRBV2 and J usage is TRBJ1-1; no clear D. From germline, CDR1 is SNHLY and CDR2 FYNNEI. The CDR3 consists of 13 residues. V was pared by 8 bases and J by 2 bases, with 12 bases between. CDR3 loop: CASSPRDNTEAFF. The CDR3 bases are TGTGCCAGCTCACCACGGGATAACACTGAAGCTTTCTTT. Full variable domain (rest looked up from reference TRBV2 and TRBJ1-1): EPEVTQTPSHQVTQMGQEVILRCVPISNHLYFYWYRQILGQKVEFLVSFYNNEISEKSEIFDDQFSVERPDGSNFTLKIRSTKLEDSAMYFCASSPRDNTEAFFGQGTRLTVV.

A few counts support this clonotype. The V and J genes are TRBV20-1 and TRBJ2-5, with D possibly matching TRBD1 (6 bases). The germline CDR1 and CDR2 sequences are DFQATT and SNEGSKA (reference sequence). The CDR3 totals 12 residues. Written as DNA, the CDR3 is TGCAGCGTAGTACAGGGTGGAGAGACCCAGTACTTC. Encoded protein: CSVVQGGETQYF.

The CDR3 DNA reads TGCAGCGAAGGGACAGGGCAAGTCTATGGCTACACCTTC. Translation gives CSEGTGQVYGYTF. The chain couples TRBV29-1 to TRBJ1-2, with 9 nucleotides matching TRBD1. V lost 7 bases, J lost 4 bases, and 7 bases stayed unmatched. The CDR3 runs 13 residues. CDR1 and CDR2 (germline): SQVTM, ANQGSEA.

The CDR3 nucleotides are TGCGCCAGCAGTGAGTCGGGGGAAATCGAAGCTTTCTTT. The encoded protein is CASSESGEIEAFF. The chain is built from TRBV10-2 and TRBJ1-1; TRBD1 might be the D (5 bases). Trimming shortened V by 0 bases and J by 8 bases, and 10 bases separated the two germline ends. CDR1 is WSHSY, CDR2 SAAADI, per germline. The CDR3 is 13 amino acids.

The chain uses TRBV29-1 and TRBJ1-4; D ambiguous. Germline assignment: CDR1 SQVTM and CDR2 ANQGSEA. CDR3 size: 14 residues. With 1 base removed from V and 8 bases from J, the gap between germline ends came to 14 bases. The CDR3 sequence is CSVEAHGLREKLFF. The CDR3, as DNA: TGCAGCGTTGAAGCCCATGGTCTGAGGGAAAAACTGTTTTTT.

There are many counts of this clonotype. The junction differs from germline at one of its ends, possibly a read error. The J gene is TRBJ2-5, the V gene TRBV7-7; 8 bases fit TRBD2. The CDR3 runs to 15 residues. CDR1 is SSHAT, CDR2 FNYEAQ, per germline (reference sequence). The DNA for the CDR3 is TGTGCTAGCAGACGAAGCGGGGGCCGACAAGAGACCCAGTACTTC. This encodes CASRRSGGRQETQYF.

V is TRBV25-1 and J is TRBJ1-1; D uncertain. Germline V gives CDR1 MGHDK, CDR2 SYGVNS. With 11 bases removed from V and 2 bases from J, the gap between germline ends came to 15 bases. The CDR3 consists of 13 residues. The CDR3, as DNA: TGTGCCTGGATCTTTAGGCAAAACACTGAAGCTTTCTTT. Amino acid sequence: CAWIFRQNTEAFF.

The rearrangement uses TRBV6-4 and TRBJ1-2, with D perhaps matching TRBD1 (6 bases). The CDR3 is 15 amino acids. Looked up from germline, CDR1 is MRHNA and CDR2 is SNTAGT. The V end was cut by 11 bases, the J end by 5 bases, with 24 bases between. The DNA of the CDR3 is TGTGCCTGGAGACCACCGGGACAAATGTGGTATGGCTACACCTTC. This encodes CAWRPPGQMWYGYTF.

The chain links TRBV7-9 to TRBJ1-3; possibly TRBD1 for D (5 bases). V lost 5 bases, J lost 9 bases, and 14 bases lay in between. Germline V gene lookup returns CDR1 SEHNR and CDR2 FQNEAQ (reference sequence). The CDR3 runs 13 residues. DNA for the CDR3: TGTGCCAGCAGCCCCCACTCGGGGGGCACCATATATTTT. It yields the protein CASSPHSGGTIYF. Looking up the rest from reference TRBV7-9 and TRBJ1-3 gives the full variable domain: DTGVSQNPRHKITKRGQNVTFRCDPISEHNRLYWYRQTLGQGPEFLTYFQNEAQLEKSRLLSDRFSAERPKGSFSTLEIQRTEQGDSAMYLCASSPHSGGTIYFGEGSWLTVV.

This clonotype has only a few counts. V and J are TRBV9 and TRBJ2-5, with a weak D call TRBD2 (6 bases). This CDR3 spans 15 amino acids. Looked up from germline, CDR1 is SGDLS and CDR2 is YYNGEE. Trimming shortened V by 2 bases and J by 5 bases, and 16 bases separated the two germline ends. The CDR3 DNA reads TGTGCCAGCAGCGTTTTTGGAGGGGTTAGTGAGACCCAGTACTTC. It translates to CASSVFGGVSETQYF.

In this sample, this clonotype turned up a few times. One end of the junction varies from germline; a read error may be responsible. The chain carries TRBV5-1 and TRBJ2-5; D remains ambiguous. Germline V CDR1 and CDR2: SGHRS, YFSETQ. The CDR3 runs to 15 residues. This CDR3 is CASSLALRAQETQYF. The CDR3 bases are TGTGCCAGCAGCTTGGCTCTTCGGGCCCAAGAGACCCAGTACTTC. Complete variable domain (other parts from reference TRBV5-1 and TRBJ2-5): KAGVTQTPRYLIKTRGQQVTLSCSPISGHRSVSWYQQTPGQGLQFLFEYFSETQRNKGNFPGRFSGRQFSNSRSEMNVSTLELGDSALYLCASSLALRAQETQYFGPGTRLLVL.

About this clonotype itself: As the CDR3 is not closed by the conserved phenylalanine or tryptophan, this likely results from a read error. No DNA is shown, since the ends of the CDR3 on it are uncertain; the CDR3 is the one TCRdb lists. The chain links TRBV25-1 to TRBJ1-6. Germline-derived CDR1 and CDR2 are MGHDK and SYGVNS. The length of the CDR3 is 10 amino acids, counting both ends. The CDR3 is CARREDTDNS.

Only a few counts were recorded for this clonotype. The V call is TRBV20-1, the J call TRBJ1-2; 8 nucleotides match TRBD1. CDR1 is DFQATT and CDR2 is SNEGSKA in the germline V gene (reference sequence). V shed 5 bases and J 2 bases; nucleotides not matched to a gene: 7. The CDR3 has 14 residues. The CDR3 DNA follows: TGCAGTGCTGGACACAGGGGGGCCAACTATGGCTACACCTTC. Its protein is CSAGHRGANYGYTF.

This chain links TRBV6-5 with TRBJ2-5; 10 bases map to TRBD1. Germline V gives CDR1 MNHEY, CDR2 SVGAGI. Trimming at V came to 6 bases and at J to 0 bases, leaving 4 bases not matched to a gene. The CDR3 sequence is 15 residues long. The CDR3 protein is CASSRTGGNQETQYF. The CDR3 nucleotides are TGTGCCAGCAGCCGGACAGGGGGGAACCAAGAGACCCAGTACTTC.

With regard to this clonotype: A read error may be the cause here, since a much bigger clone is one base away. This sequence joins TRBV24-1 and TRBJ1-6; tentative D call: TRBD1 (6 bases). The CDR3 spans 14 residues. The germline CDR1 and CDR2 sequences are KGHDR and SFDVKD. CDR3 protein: CATSDYRDNSLLHF. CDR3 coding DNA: TGTGCCACCAGTGATTACAGGGATAATTCACTCCTCCACTTT.

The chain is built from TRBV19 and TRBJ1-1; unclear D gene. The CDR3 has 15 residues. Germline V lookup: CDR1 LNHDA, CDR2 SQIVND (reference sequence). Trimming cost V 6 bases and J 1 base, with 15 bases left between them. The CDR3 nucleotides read TGTGCCAGTAGCCGGGTATGGGGTGGGAACACTGAAGCTTTCTTT. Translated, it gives CASSRVWGGNTEAFF.